This is a list of T cell receptor beta chains from one sample in a study of beta chain features in type 1 diabetes. The method was immunoSEQ multiplex PCR; TCRdb's version includes in-frame clones alone and lacks a portion of them. The top ten clones hold roughly 0.72% of a sample with roughly 150,000 clones, around 9.7% of them seen once. Sequenced: central memory CD4+ T cells from blood. Every receptor here comes from a woman under 40 with type 1 diabetes. CDR3s include the opening cysteine and the closing phenylalanine or tryptophan. Fields, in order: V gene, D gene, J gene, clone size, CDR3 DNA, CDR3 protein. D genes are given only for firm matches. Size is omitted from some rows. Given values are once, few, many or a class for expanded clones.

v_gene: TRBV6-5
d_gene: -
j_gene: TRBJ2-5
abundance: few
CDR3nt: TGTGCCAGCAGTCGCCTAGTGGAGGAGACCCAGTACTTC
CDR3aa: CASSRLVEETQYF

v_gene: TRBV6-5
d_gene: TRBD2
j_gene: TRBJ2-1
abundance: -
CDR3nt: TGTGCCAGCAGTTACTGGGCTAGCGGGGACAATGAGCAGTTCTTC
CDR3aa: CASSYWASGDNEQFF

v_gene: TRBV7-9
d_gene: -
j_gene: TRBJ1-5
abundance: -
CDR3nt: TGTGCCAGCAGCTCTTCTGCCCGATTCAGGAGCAATCAGCCCCAGCATTTT
CDR3aa: CASSSSARFRSNQPQHF

v_gene: TRBV30
d_gene: -
j_gene: TRBJ1-1
abundance: -
CDR3nt: TGTGCCTGGGGACGACAGCCGAACACTGAAGCTTTCTTT
CDR3aa: CAWGRQPNTEAFF

v_gene: TRBV10-2
d_gene: -
j_gene: TRBJ1-5
abundance: few
CDR3nt: TGCGCCAGCAGTGACTGGGGCCAGCCCCAGCATTTT
CDR3aa: CASSDWGQPQHF

v_gene: TRBV18
d_gene: -
j_gene: TRBJ2-1
abundance: -
CDR3nt: TGTGCCAGCTCACCCGGACAAATCTCCTACAATGAGCAGTTCTTC
CDR3aa: CASSPGQISYNEQFF

v_gene: TRBV5-1
d_gene: TRBD1
j_gene: TRBJ2-7
abundance: few
CDR3nt: TGCGCCAGCAGCTTCCGGACAGGTACCTACGAGCAGTACTTC
CDR3aa: CASSFRTGTYEQYF

v_gene: TRBV27
d_gene: -
j_gene: TRBJ1-2
abundance: few
CDR3nt: TGTGCCAGCAGTTTACGTTCCCTGTCGGGCTACACCTTC
CDR3aa: CASSLRSLSGYTF

v_gene: TRBV30
d_gene: TRBD1
j_gene: TRBJ2-7
abundance: few
CDR3nt: TGTGCCTGGAATCCGGGGACAGGGGCCTACGAGCAGTACTTC
CDR3aa: CAWNPGTGAYEQYF

v_gene: TRBV28
d_gene: -
j_gene: TRBJ2-1
abundance: -
CDR3nt: TGTGCCAGCAGTTTAGGCGGGCCAAACAATGAGCAGTTCTTC
CDR3aa: CASSLGGPNNEQFF

v_gene: TRBV4-1
d_gene: -
j_gene: TRBJ2-7
abundance: -
CDR3nt: TGCGCCAGCCTTGCCGGACAGCTTCCTTACGAGCAGTACTTC
CDR3aa: CASLAGQLPYEQYF

v_gene: TRBV9
d_gene: TRBD2
j_gene: TRBJ2-1
abundance: few
CDR3nt: TGTGCCAGCAGCGGAGATAGCGGGAGGGCCGATGAGCAGTTCTTC
CDR3aa: CASSGDSGRADEQFF

v_gene: TRBV30
d_gene: -
j_gene: TRBJ2-7
abundance: few
CDR3nt: TGTGCCTGGAGTCTTCAGGGATCCTACGAGCAGTACTTC
CDR3aa: CAWSLQGSYEQYF

v_gene: TRBV28
d_gene: TRBD1
j_gene: TRBJ2-7
abundance: few
CDR3nt: TGTGCCAGCAGTTCGGGGTTTGGACAGGGGGCCGTCGAGCAGTACTTC
CDR3aa: CASSSGFGQGAVEQYF

v_gene: TRBV29-1
d_gene: -
j_gene: TRBJ1-4
abundance: -
CDR3nt: TGCAGCGTTCTTGGGACCGGACAGACTAATGAAAAACTGTTTTTT
CDR3aa: CSVLGTGQTNEKLFF

v_gene: TRBV9
d_gene: -
j_gene: TRBJ2-2
abundance: -
CDR3nt: TGTGCCAGCGAGGGAGCGTCGGACACCGGGGAGCTGTTTTTT
CDR3aa: CASEGASDTGELFF

v_gene: TRBV29-1
d_gene: -
j_gene: TRBJ1-1
abundance: few
CDR3nt: TGCAGCGTTGTTAAGAACACTGAAGCTTTCTTT
CDR3aa: CSVVKNTEAFF

v_gene: TRBV14
d_gene: TRBD2
j_gene: TRBJ2-1
abundance: -
CDR3nt: TGTGCCAGCAGCCCTATACGGACTAGCGTGAAAATAGAGCAGTTCTTC
CDR3aa: CASSPIRTSVKIEQFF

v_gene: TRBV28
d_gene: -
j_gene: TRBJ2-3
abundance: -
CDR3nt: TGTGCCAGCAGTTTGGGGGGAGAAACCACAGATACGCAGTATTTT
CDR3aa: CASSLGGETTDTQYF

v_gene: TRBV2
d_gene: -
j_gene: TRBJ1-5
abundance: -
CDR3nt: TGTGCCAGCAGTGACAGTAATCAGCCCCAGCATTTT
CDR3aa: CASSDSNQPQHF

v_gene: TRBV7-9
d_gene: TRBD1
j_gene: TRBJ1-2
abundance: -
CDR3nt: TGTGCCAGCAGCCTAGGACAGGGTGGCTATGGCTACACCTTC
CDR3aa: CASSLGQGGYGYTF

v_gene: TRBV27
d_gene: -
j_gene: TRBJ1-2
abundance: few
CDR3nt: TGTGCCAGCAGTCCCCAGGGACTAGGCGGCTACACCTTC
CDR3aa: CASSPQGLGGYTF

v_gene: TRBV6-1
d_gene: -
j_gene: TRBJ2-2
abundance: -
CDR3nt: TGTGCCAGCCGATTACACGAAAACACCGGGGAGCTGTTTTTT
CDR3aa: CASRLHENTGELFF

v_gene: TRBV29-1
d_gene: TRBD1
j_gene: TRBJ1-2
abundance: -
CDR3nt: TGCAGCGTTGAAACTGGACAGGTTTATGGCTACACCTTC
CDR3aa: CSVETGQVYGYTF

v_gene: TRBV4-1
d_gene: -
j_gene: TRBJ2-1
abundance: few
CDR3nt: TGCGCCAGCAGCCAAATAGCCGGACTGCAATCATCCAATGAGCAGTTCTTC
CDR3aa: CASSQIAGLQSSNEQFF

v_gene: TRBV29-1
d_gene: TRBD2
j_gene: TRBJ2-1
abundance: few
CDR3nt: TGCAGCGCGGGAGGAATGGACAATGAGCAGTTCTTC
CDR3aa: CSAGGMDNEQFF

v_gene: TRBV27
d_gene: -
j_gene: TRBJ2-1
abundance: -
CDR3nt: TGTGCCAGCAGTGCGGGGACCGTTCAAGGTGAGCAGTTCTTC
CDR3aa: CASSAGTVQGEQFF

v_gene: TRBV28
d_gene: TRBD1
j_gene: TRBJ1-2
abundance: few
CDR3nt: TGTGCCAGCAGGGGAATGGGACAGGGAATACGCCGTGTTGACTATGGCTACACCTTC
CDR3aa: CASRGMGQGIRRVDYGYTF